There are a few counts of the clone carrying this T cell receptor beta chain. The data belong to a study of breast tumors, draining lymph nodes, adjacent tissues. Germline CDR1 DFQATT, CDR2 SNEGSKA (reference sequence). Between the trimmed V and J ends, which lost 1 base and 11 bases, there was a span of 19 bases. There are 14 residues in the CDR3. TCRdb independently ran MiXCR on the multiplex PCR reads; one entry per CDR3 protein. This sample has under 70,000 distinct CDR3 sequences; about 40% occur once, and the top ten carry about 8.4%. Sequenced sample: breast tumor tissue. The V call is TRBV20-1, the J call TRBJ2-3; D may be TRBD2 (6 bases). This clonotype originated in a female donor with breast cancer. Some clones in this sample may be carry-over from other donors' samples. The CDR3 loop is CSARGGTYSDEQYF. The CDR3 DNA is TGCAGTGCTAGAGGTGGGACTTATAGCGATGAGCAGTATTTT.